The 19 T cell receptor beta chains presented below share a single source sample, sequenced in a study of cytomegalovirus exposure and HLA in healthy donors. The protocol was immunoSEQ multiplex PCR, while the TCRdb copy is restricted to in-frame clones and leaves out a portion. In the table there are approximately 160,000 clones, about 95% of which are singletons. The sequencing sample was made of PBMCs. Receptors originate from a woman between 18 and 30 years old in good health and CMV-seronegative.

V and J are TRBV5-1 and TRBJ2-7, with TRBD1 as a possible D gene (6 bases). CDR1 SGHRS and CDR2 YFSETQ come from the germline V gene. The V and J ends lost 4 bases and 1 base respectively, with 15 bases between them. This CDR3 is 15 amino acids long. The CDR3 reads CASSKQPTGSYEQYF. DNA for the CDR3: TGCGCCAGCAGCAAACAGCCCACAGGGTCCTACGAGCAGTACTTC.

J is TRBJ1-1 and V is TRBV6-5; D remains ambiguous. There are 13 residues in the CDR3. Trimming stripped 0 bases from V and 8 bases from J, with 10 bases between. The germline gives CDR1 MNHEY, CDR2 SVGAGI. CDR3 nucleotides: TGTGCCAGCAGTTACTCGAGTACACAGGAAGCTTTCTTT. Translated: CASSYSSTQEAFF.

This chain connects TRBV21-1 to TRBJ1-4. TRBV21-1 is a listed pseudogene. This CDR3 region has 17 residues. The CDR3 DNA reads TGTGCCAGCAGCCACCCAGAAGGGCCGGAGGGTGATGAAAAACTGTTTTTT. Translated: CASSHPEGPEGDEKLFF.

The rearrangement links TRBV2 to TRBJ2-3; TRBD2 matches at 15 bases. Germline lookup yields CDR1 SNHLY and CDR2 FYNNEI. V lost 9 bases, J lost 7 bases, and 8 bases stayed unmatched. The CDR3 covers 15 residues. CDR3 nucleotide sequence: TGTGCCAGTACGGGACTAGCGGGGGGTACAAATACGCAGTATTTT. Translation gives CASTGLAGGTNTQYF.

The CDR3 sequence: CASSSLPGSEAFF. The CDR3 DNA reads TGCGCCAGCAGCTCGTTGCCCGGTTCTGAAGCTTTCTTT. The V call is TRBV5-1, the J call TRBJ1-1; D unresolved. V lost 3 bases, J lost 6 bases, and 12 bases lay in between. The CDR3 is 13 residues long. CDR1 and CDR2 from the germline V gene are SGHRS and YFSETQ.

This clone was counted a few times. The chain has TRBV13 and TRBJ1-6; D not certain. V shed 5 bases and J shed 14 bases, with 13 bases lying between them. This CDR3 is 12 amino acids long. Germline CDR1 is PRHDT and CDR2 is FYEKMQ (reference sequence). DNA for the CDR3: TGTGCCAGCAGCCGATTAGCGGAGGCCCTCCACTTT. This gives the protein CASSRLAEALHF.

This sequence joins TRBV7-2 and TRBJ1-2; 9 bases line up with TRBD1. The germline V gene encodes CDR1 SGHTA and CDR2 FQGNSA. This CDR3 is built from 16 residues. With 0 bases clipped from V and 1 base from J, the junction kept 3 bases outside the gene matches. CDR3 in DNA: TGTGCCAGCAGCTTAGCCGGGACAGGGCTTAACTATGGCTACACCTTC. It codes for CASSLAGTGLNYGYTF. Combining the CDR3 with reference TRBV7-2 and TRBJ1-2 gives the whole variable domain GAGVSQSPSNKVTEKGKDVELRCDPISGHTALYWYRQSLGQGLEFLIYFQGNSAPDKSGLPSDRFSAERTGGSVSTLTIQRTQQEDSAVYLCASSLAGTGLNYGYTFGSGTRLTVV.

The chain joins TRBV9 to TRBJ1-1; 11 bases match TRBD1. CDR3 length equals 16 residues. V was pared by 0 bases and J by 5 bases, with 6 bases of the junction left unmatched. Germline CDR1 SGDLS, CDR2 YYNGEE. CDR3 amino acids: CASSVAPGQGVTEAFF. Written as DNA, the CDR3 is TGTGCCAGCAGCGTAGCGCCGGGACAGGGGGTGACTGAAGCTTTCTTT.

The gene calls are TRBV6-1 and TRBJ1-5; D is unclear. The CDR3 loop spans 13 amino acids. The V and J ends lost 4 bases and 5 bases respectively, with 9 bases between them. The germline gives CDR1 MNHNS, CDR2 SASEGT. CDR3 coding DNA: TGTGCCAGCAGTGGCGGGTTGTATCAGCCCCAGCATTTT. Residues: CASSGGLYQPQHF.

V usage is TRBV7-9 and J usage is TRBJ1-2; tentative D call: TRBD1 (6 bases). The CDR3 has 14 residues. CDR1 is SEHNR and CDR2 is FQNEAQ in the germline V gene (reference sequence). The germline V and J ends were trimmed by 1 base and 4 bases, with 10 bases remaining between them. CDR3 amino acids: CASSLGGQFYGYTF. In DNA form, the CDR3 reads TGTGCCAGCAGCTTAGGAGGACAGTTCTATGGCTACACCTTC. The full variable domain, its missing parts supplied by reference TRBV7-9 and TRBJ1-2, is DTGVSQNPRHKITKRGQNVTFRCDPISEHNRLYWYRQTLGQGPEFLTYFQNEAQLEKSRLLSDRFSAERPKGSFSTLEIQRTEQGDSAMYLCASSLGGQFYGYTFGSGTRLTVV.

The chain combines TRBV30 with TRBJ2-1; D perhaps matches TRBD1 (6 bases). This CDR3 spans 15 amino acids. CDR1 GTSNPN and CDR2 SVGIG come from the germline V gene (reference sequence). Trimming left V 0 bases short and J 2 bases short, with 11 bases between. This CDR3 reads CAWSVLGQTYNEQFF. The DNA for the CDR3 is TGTGCCTGGAGTGTACTAGGACAGACCTACAATGAGCAGTTCTTC.

The CDR3 nucleotides are TGTGCCAGCAGCTCCCAGAGCGGGGGGGCCGGGGAGCTGTTTTTT. As protein: CASSSQSGGAGELFF. The chain uses TRBV11-3 and TRBJ2-2, with TRBD2 matching over 10 bases. CDR1 SGHNT and CDR2 YENEEA come from the germline V gene. The CDR3 covers 15 residues. J was trimmed by 6 bases and V by 4 bases; bases with no gene match: 5.

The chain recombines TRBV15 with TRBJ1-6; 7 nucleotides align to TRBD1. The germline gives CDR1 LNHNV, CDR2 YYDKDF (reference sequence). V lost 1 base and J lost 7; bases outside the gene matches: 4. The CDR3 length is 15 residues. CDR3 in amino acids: CATSRGQGQNSPLHF. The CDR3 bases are TGTGCCACCAGCAGAGGACAGGGTCAAAATTCACCCCTCCACTTT.

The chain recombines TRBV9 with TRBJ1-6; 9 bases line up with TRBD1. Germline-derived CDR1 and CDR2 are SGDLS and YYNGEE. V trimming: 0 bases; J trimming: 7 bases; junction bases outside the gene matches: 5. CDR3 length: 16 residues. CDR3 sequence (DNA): TGTGCCAGCAGCGTAGGGGTGACAGGGGGGAATTCACCCCTCCACTTT. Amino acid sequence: CASSVGVTGGNSPLHF.

The CDR3 DNA sequence: TGTGCCAGTAGTCCCACGGGACAGGCCTACGAGCAGTACTTC. As protein: CASSPTGQAYEQYF. The chain uses TRBV19 and TRBJ2-7, with 8 bases aligning to TRBD1. The junction had 5 bases not matched to a gene; V was cut back by 5 bases and J by 2 bases. Per germline, CDR1 LNHDA and CDR2 SQIVND (reference sequence). The CDR3 is 14 amino acids.

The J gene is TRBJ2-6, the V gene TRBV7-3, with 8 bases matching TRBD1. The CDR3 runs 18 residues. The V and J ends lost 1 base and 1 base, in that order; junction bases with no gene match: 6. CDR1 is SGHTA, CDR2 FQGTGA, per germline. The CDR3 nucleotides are TGTGCCAGCAGCTTAATTCCAGGGGGCGCTTCTGGGGCCAACGTCCTGACTTTC. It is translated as CASSLIPGGASGANVLTF.

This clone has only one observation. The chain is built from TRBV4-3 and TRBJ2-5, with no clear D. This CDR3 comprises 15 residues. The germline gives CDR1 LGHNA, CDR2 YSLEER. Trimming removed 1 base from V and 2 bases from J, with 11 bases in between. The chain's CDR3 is CASSQVGGRQETQYF. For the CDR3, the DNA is TGCGCCAGCAGCCAAGTCGGCGGTCGGCAAGAGACCCAGTACTTC.

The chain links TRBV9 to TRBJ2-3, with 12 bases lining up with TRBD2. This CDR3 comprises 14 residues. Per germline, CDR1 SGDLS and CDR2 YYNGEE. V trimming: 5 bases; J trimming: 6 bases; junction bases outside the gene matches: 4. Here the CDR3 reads CASSLAGGKDTQYF. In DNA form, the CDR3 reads TGTGCCAGCAGTCTAGCGGGGGGGAAGGATACGCAGTATTTT.

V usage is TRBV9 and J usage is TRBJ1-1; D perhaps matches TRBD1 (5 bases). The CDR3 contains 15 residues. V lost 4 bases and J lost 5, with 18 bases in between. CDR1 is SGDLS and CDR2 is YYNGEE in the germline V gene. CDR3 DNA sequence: TGTGCCAGCAGCCCGCTGGGGCTAGGAGGGACTGAAGCTTTCTTT. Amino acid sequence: CASSPLGLGGTEAFF.